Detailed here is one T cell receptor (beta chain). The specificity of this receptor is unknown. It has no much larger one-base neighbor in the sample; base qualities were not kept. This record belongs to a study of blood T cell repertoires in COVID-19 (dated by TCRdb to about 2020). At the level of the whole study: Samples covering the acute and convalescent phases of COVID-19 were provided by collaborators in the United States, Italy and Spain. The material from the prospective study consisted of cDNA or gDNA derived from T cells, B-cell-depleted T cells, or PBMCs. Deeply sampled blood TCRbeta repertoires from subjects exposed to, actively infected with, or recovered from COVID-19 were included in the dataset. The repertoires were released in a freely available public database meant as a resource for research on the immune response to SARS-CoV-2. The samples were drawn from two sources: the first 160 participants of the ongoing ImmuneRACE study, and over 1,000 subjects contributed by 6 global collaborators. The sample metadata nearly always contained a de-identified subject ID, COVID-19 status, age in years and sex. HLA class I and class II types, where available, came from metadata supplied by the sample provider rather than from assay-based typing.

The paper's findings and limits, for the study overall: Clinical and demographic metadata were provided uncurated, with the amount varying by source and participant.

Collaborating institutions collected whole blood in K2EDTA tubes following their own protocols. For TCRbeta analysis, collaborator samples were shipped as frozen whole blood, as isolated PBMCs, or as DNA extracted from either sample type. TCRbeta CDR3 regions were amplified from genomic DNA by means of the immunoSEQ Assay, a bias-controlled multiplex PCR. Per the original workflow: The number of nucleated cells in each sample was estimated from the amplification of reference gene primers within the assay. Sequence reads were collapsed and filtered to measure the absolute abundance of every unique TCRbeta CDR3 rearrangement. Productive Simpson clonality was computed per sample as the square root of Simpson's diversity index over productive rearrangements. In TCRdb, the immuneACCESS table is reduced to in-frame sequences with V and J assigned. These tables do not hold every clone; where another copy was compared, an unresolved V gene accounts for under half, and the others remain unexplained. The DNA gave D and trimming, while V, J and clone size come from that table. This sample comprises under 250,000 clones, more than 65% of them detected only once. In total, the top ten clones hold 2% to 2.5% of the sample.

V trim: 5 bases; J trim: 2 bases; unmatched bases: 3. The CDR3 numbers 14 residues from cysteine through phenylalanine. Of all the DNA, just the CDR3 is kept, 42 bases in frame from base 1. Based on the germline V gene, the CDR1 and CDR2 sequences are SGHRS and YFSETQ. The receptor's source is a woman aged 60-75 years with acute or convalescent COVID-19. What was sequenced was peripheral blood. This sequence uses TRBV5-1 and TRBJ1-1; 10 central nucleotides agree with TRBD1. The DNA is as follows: TGCGCCAGCAGGACAGGGGGCAGCAACACTGAAGCTTTCTTT. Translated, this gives CASRTGGSNTEAFF. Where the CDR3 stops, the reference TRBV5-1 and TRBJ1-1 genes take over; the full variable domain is KAGVTQTPRYLIKTRGQQVTLSCSPISGHRSVSWYQQTPGQGLQFLFEYFSETQRNKGNFPGRFSGRQFSNSRSEMNVSTLELGDSALYLCASRTGGSNTEAFFGQGTRLTVV.